The next 16 T cell receptor beta chains were all read from a single sample in a study of blood T cells in healthy people across ages. Sample-barcoded 5' priming and a J-beta primer mix drove a second PCR of roughly 6 to 12 cycles. One entry per CDR3 protein, called by TCRdb with MiXCR from the 5' RACE reads. The sample records approximately 1.5 million distinct CDR3 sequences, roughly 30% being singletons. The material sequenced was blood. The receptors stem from a woman aged 30 to 39 in good health.

Points on this clonotype: The missing conserved phenylalanine or tryptophan at the end of this CDR3 makes a read error likely. V usage is TRBV6-2 or TRBV6-3 and J usage is TRBJ1-5, with D unclear. V lost 6 bases and J 2 bases, leaving 11 bases between the germline ends. This CDR3 is 14 amino acids long. The germline V gene encodes CDR1 MNHEY and CDR2 SVGEGT. The CDR3 loop reads CASSYDGGNQPQHC. The CDR3 coding sequence is TGTGCCAGCAGCTACGACGGAGGCAATCAGCCCCAGCATTGT.

This rearrangement joins TRBV7-8 to TRBJ1-2, with a possible D match to TRBD1 (6 bases). Trimming shortened V by 6 bases and J by 10 bases, and 30 bases separated the two germline ends. Germline V gives CDR1 SGHVS, CDR2 FQNEAQ. This CDR3 is built from 17 residues. The CDR3 nucleotides read TGTGCCAGCAGTCAACGAACCACACCATACAGGGACCATGACTACACCTTC. It encodes CASSQRTTPYRDHDYTF.

For this clonotype: The CDR3 does not end in the conserved phenylalanine or tryptophan, so this is likely a read error. J is TRBJ1-5 and V is TRBV6-6, with unresolved D. The CDR3 totals 14 residues. Trimming removed 6 bases from V and 2 bases from J, with 11 bases in between. CDR1 is MNHNY, CDR2 SVGAGI, per germline (reference sequence). The CDR3 sequence: CASSALPGNQPQHV. CDR3 nucleotides: TGTGCCAGCAGCGCCCTGCCCGGCAATCAGCCCCAGCATGTT.

CDR3 loop: CASSATTGALETQYF. DNA of the CDR3: TGTGCCAGCAGCGCCACAACAGGGGCGCTGGAGACCCAGTACTTC. The chain carries TRBV7-9 and TRBJ2-5; 7 bases line up with TRBD1. V shed 5 bases, J shed 5 bases, and the junction held 11 bases outside the gene matches. CDR1 is SEHNR, CDR2 FQNEAQ, per germline (reference sequence). The CDR3 sequence is 15 residues long.

This clonotype was picked up a small number of times. This rearrangement joins TRBV5-1 to TRBJ1-1; TRBD1 agrees at 7 bases. The CDR3 loop spans 17 amino acids. J lost 1 base, V lost 4 bases, and 13 bases had no gene match. The germline V gene has CDR1 SGHRS and CDR2 YFSETQ. CDR3 DNA sequence: TGCGCCAGCAGCCTGGATTGGGCAGGGGGGTCGAACACTGAAGCTTTCTTT. Protein sequence: CASSLDWAGGSNTEAFF.

This chain links TRBV7-3 with TRBJ2-1, with D perhaps matching TRBD2 (6 bases). This CDR3 region has 15 residues. Trimming took off 1 base at V and 7 bases at J, with 14 bases between the two ends. Germline V gives CDR1 SGHTA, CDR2 FQGTGA. The CDR3 bases are TGTGCCAGCAGCTTAATGGTAGCGGCCAAAAATGAGCAGTTCTTC. Protein product: CASSLMVAAKNEQFF.

Comments on this clonotype: An end of the junction does not agree with germline; a read error may underlie this. The CDR3 bases are TGTGCCGGCAGCGGGGGACAGGGGATAATGGGGAATGAGCAGTTCTTC. Its protein product is CAGSGGQGIMGNEQFF. V and J are TRBV7-8 and TRBJ2-1; 10 bases match TRBD1. CDR1 and CDR2 (germline): SGHVS, FQNEAQ. This CDR3 spans 16 amino acids.

This chain links TRBV11-1 with TRBJ2-4, with D perhaps matching TRBD2 (5 bases). The last part of the DNA fits TRBJ2-7 better; the J call may be wrong. In germline, CDR1 is SGHAT, CDR2 FQDESV (reference sequence). The CDR3 covers 15 residues. CDR3 sequence reads: CASSKDWLGLYEQYF. CDR3 DNA sequence: TGTGCCAGCAGCAAGGACTGGCTGGGTCTCTACGAGCAGTACTTC.

This clonotype has only a few counts. This chain joins TRBV5-1 and TRBJ2-5; D not resolved. The CDR3 runs to 16 residues. Deletions cut 0 bases from V and 1 base from J, with 13 bases between. Germline lookup yields CDR1 SGHRS and CDR2 YFSETQ. CDR3 in amino acids: CASSLAVEDLQETQYF. The CDR3 DNA reads TGCGCCAGCAGCTTGGCGGTAGAGGACCTCCAAGAGACCCAGTACTTC.

This clonotype turned up a few times. This sequence joins TRBV28 and TRBJ2-7; 10 bases are a match to TRBD2. The end of the DNA is better explained by TRBJ2-5, so the J call may be wrong. Germline loops: CDR1 MDHEN, CDR2 SYDVKM. The length of the CDR3 is 14 residues. DNA of the CDR3: TGTGCCAGCAGCCCGGGACTAGCGATCGAGACCCAGTACTTC. Translating it yields CASSPGLAIETQYF.

V gene TRBV20-1 combines with J gene TRBJ2-7; D is perhaps TRBD1 (6 bases). V was trimmed by 6 bases and J by 1 base, leaving 13 bases between them. The germline V gene has CDR1 DFQATT and CDR2 SNEGSKA (reference sequence). CDR3 length: 13 amino acids. Written as DNA, the CDR3 is TGCAGTGCAACCGGGACACTGTCCTACGAGCAGTACTTC. Translation gives CSATGTLSYEQYF.

This clonotype was found once. This sequence joins TRBV2 and TRBJ1-4; TRBD1 might be the D (6 bases). Trimming removed 3 bases from V and 4 bases from J, with 12 bases in between. Germline CDR1 reads SNHLY; CDR2 reads FYNNEI. The CDR3 extends over 15 amino acids. CDR3 amino acids: CASSDRGAVNEKLFF. CDR3 DNA sequence: TGTGCCAGCAGTGATCGGGGGGCAGTTAATGAAAAACTGTTTTTT.

This clonotype was detected a few times. The rearrangement joins TRBV10-3 to TRBJ2-1; 7 nucleotides match TRBD1. The CDR3 contains 17 residues. Trimming cost V 0 bases and J 7 bases; bases outside gene matches: 12. The germline V gene encodes CDR1 ENHRY and CDR2 SYGVKD. The CDR3: CAISESMGWDRQNEQFF. CDR3 DNA: TGTGCCATCAGTGAGTCAATGGGCTGGGACAGACAGAATGAGCAGTTCTTC.

The genes are TRBV4-1 and TRBJ2-1; 7 nucleotides align to TRBD1. After removal of 1 base from V and 4 bases from J, the junction contained 13 bases not matched to a gene. CDR3 length: 18 amino acids. Per germline, CDR1 MGHRA and CDR2 YSYEKL. CDR3: CASSQGALQGRRYNEQFF. The CDR3 DNA follows: TGCGCCAGCAGCCAAGGGGCCCTACAGGGGCGCAGATACAATGAGCAGTTCTTC.

V usage is TRBV29-1 and J usage is TRBJ2-3; maybe TRBD1 (6 bases). In germline, CDR1 is SQVTM, CDR2 ANQGSEA. V lost 8 bases, J lost 3 bases, and 18 bases lay in between. The CDR3 totals 14 residues. The CDR3 DNA reads TGCAGCCTCGCAACAGGGTCGGGGACAGATACGCAGTATTTT. Amino acids: CSLATGSGTDTQYF.

V is TRBV10-3 and J is TRBJ1-2; D gene uncertain. The CDR3 has 13 amino acids. The V gene lost 7 bases and the J gene lost 0 bases, with 9 bases spanning the gap. Germline assignment: CDR1 ENHRY and CDR2 SYGVKD. The CDR3 DNA reads as TGTGCCATCACCTTCGGGGCTAACTATGGCTACACCTTC. Its protein product is CAITFGANYGYTF.